These 9 T cell receptor beta chains were all obtained from the same sample, sequenced in a study of blood T cell repertoires in COVID-19. The assay was immunoSEQ multiplex PCR, and TCRdb's table has in-frame clones only and misses some. The sample lists under 250,000 clones; roughly 79% were seen once. Sequencing input: PBMCs or T cells enriched from blood (not recorded which). These receptors all stem from a woman aged 45-65 years with acute COVID-19.

The chain carries TRBV7-9 and TRBJ2-3; 11 positions agree with TRBD2. This CDR3 spans 16 amino acids. Losses at the gene ends were 7 bases for V and 6 bases for J; bases not matched to a gene: 12. CDR1 SEHNR and CDR2 FQNEAQ come from the germline V gene (reference sequence). The CDR3 protein is CASIVGIGTSGDTQYF. The CDR3 nucleotides read TGTGCCAGCATCGTCGGCATAGGGACTAGCGGTGATACGCAGTATTTT.

This clone was recorded a few times. J is TRBJ1-2 and V is TRBV28; 8 positions match TRBD1. From germline, CDR1 is MDHEN and CDR2 SYDVKM. V gave up 4 bases and J gave up 6 bases; unmatched junction bases: 7. The CDR3 is made up of 14 amino acids. This chain's CDR3 is CASSSWTGRDGYTF. The CDR3 coding sequence is TGTGCCAGCAGTTCCTGGACAGGGAGAGATGGCTACACCTTC.

This clone was observed a single time. The chain has TRBV28 and TRBJ1-4; 7 bases line up with TRBD1. V was pared by 5 bases and J by 3 bases, with 6 bases of the junction left unmatched. Germline V gene data show CDR1 as MDHEN and CDR2 as SYDVKM. The CDR3 is 15 residues long. The CDR3 region is CASSGVTGPNEKLFF. CDR3 nucleotides: TGTGCCAGCAGTGGAGTGACAGGGCCTAATGAAAAACTGTTTTTT.

The gene calls are TRBV19 and TRBJ1-1, with D unresolved. V dropped 9 bases and J dropped 0 bases, with 11 bases sitting between them. Germline V gives CDR1 LNHDA, CDR2 SQIVND (reference sequence). This CDR3 spans 13 amino acids. As DNA, the CDR3 is TGTGCCAGCAGTCAGTACATGAACACTGAAGCTTTCTTT. It is translated as CASSQYMNTEAFF.

The chain carries TRBV21-1 and TRBJ2-6; the D call TRBD1 from the table was never checked on the DNA. TRBV21-1 has pseudogene status. The CDR3 sequence is 14 residues long. DNA of the CDR3: TGTGCCAGCAGCGTTACAGCTGGGGCCAACGTCCTGACTTTC. This sequence encodes CASSVTAGANVLTF.

V usage is TRBV6-5 and J usage is TRBJ1-2; D is perhaps TRBD1 (5 bases). The V gene's germline CDR1 is MNHEY and CDR2 SVGAGI. The CDR3 covers 14 residues. The V end lost 0 bases, the J end lost 4 bases, and 9 bases lay between the germline ends. The CDR3 bases are TGTGCCAGCAGTTACTCGGGGCAGGGCTATGGCTACACCTTC. Protein product: CASSYSGQGYGYTF.

In this sample, this clone turned up a few times. The gene calls are TRBV11-3 and TRBJ2-2; D may be TRBD2 (6 bases). CDR3 length equals 15 residues. V dropped 5 bases and J dropped 1 base, with 11 bases sitting between them. The germline V gene has CDR1 SGHNT and CDR2 YENEEA. CDR3 coding DNA: TGTGCCAGCAGCGCCGGGGGAGGGAACACCGGGGAGCTGTTTTTT. This gives the protein CASSAGGGNTGELFF.

This chain links TRBV5-1 with TRBJ2-4; TRBD2 is a possible D gene (5 bases). The CDR3 totals 16 residues. Germline V lookup: CDR1 SGHRS, CDR2 YFSETQ. V was trimmed by 4 bases and J by 0 bases, leaving 14 bases between them. The CDR3 region has the DNA TGCGCCAGCAGCCTCCTGGCGGGTTTAGCCAAAAACATTCAGTACTTC. Its protein product is CASSLLAGLAKNIQYF.

In this sample, this clone turned up a few times. The V and J genes are TRBV25-1 and TRBJ2-7, with TRBD1 identical over 8 bases. Unmatched junction bases numbered 8, after V lost 2 bases and J lost 5 bases. This CDR3 is built from 15 residues. Germline values: CDR1 MGHDK, CDR2 SYGVNS. CDR3: CASSETDRVLNEQYF. The DNA for the CDR3 is TGTGCCAGCAGTGAAACGGACAGGGTGCTTAACGAGCAGTACTTC.